These T cell receptor beta chains were read from a single sample in a study of beta chain features in type 1 diabetes. Sequencing was performed with immunoSEQ multiplex PCR; in TCRdb, only in-frame clones are kept and a portion is missing. The table records about 260,000 clones, over 20% of them present only once. Material: naive CD4+ T cells from blood. The receptors shown here come from a woman aged 40 to 50 with type 1 diabetes. CDR3s include the opening cysteine and the closing phenylalanine or tryptophan. The D gene is left open where the match is weak. Where a row states a size, it is once, few, many or the class of an expanded clone; other rows omit it.

.	TRBV9	few	TRBJ1-1	TGTGCCAGCAGCGTAGGAATTGCGGGGACTGAAGCTTTCTTT	CASSVGIAGTEAFF
TRBD1	TRBV29-1	.	TRBJ2-7	TGCAGCGTTGTCTCGTCTCTACAGGGGGCCCTCTACGAGCAGTACTTC	CSVVSSLQGALYEQYF
TRBD2	TRBV4-3	.	TRBJ2-3	TGCGCCAGCAGCCAAGGAGCTAGCGGGAGCACAGATACGCAGTATTTT	CASSQGASGSTDTQYF
TRBD1	TRBV7-6	.	TRBJ1-1	TGTGCCAGCAGCCCTCGCCCCGACAGGGGCGAGATGAACACTGAAGCTTTCTTT	CASSPRPDRGEMNTEAFF
.	TRBV15	few	TRBJ2-3	TGTGCCACCAGCAGAGTCGCAAGTCACAGGGATACGCAGTATTTT	CATSRVASHRDTQYF
TRBD1	TRBV7-2	.	TRBJ2-6	TGTGCCAGCAGCGGGGGGACAGGGGCTGGGGCCAACGTCCTGACTTTC	CASSGGTGAGANVLTF
TRBD1	TRBV29-1	.	TRBJ1-1	TGCAGCGTTGAGGGGACAGGGGTCACTGAAGCTTTCTTT	CSVEGTGVTEAFF
TRBD1	TRBV4-1	few	TRBJ1-1	TGCGCCAGCAGCCACGGAGGACTAATACAGGGGGTTGGGAACACTGAAGCTTTCTTT	CASSHGGLIQGVGNTEAFF
.	TRBV7-2	few	TRBJ2-7	TGTGCCAGCAGCTTAGATCCCCCGTCCCCCTACGAGCAGTACTTC	CASSLDPPSPYEQYF
.	TRBV4-3	few	TRBJ1-1	TGCGCCAGCAGCCAAGATTTCGGGACTCGATTCAACACTGAAGCTTTCTTT	CASSQDFGTRFNTEAFF
.	TRBV4-3	few	TRBJ1-5	TGCGCCAGCAGCCAAACTCAGGGCGATCAGCCCCAGCATTTT	CASSQTQGDQPQHF
TRBD1	TRBV9	once	TRBJ2-2	TGTGCCAGCAGCCTGTGGACAGGGGCGAACACCGGGGAGCTGTTTTTT	CASSLWTGANTGELFF
TRBD2	TRBV30	few	TRBJ2-3	TGTGCCTGGAGTGCGGGGGGGCCAGATACGCAGTATTTT	CAWSAGGPDTQYF
TRBD1	TRBV9	.	TRBJ2-5	TGTGCCAGCAGCGTCTCACAGGGGATGAAGACCCAGTACTTC	CASSVSQGMKTQYF
.	TRBV7-2	few	TRBJ1-1	TGTGCCAGCAGCTCCGACAGTTACACTGAAGCTTTCTTT	CASSSDSYTEAFF
TRBD1	TRBV5-1	.	TRBJ1-5	TGCGCCAGCAGCTTGGAGGGGGCAGGGGACCAGCCCCAGCATTTT	CASSLEGAGDQPQHF
TRBD2	TRBV7-9	few	TRBJ2-7	TGTGCCAGCAGCATACAAGCGGGAGTAGGAAGCGAGCAGTACTTC	CASSIQAGVGSEQYF
.	TRBV5-1	.	TRBJ2-1	TGCGCCAGCAGCCCCCGCGCGGGCCAAGGGAATGAGCAGTTCTTC	CASSPRAGQGNEQFF
.	TRBV27	.	TRBJ2-3	TGTGCCAGCAGTTTGAGGGATACGCAGTATTTT	CASSLRDTQYF
TRBD1	TRBV5-1	.	TRBJ1-2	TGCGCCAGCAGCTTGGGCCGGGACAGGTTGGCCTATGGCTACACCTTC	CASSLGRDRLAYGYTF
TRBD1	TRBV5-1	few	TRBJ2-1	TGCGCCAGCCGGGGACAGGTTGGGGTCAATGAGCAGTTCTTC	CASRGQVGVNEQFF
.	TRBV5-1	few	TRBJ2-1	TGCGCCAGCAGCTCAACTTACAGCCTTGTTGAGCAGTTCTTC	CASSSTYSLVEQFF
TRBD2	TRBV7-2	.	TRBJ2-3	TGTGCCAGCAGCTTAGCGCGGGAGGGGTCAGATACGCAGTATTTT	CASSLAREGSDTQYF
.	TRBV11-2	few	TRBJ2-1	TGTGCCAGCAGCTTAGTTCAGGGAAGGGCTCGGAATGAGCAGTTCTTC	CASSLVQGRARNEQFF
.	TRBV5-1	.	TRBJ2-7	TGCGCCAGCAGCTTACAGGCCGGCTCCTACGAGCAGTACTTC	CASSLQAGSYEQYF
.	TRBV2	.	TRBJ2-1	TGTGCCAGCAGTGGCGTCAATGAGCAGTTCTTC	CASSGVNEQFF
.	TRBV5-1	once	TRBJ1-2	TGCGCCAGCAGCCCGCTGGGGACAACTACCTATGGCTACACCTTC	CASSPLGTTTYGYTF
.	TRBV7-2	.	TRBJ1-4	TGTGCCAGCAGCCCATTCCGCTCGGCCGGGGAAAAACTGTTTTTT	CASSPFRSAGEKLFF
TRBD2	TRBV7-3	.	TRBJ2-7	TGTGCCAGCAGCTTAATTGCGTGGACTAGCGGGAGGGCCCTCAACTACGAGCAGTACTTC	CASSLIAWTSGRALNYEQYF
TRBD1	TRBV7-3	.	TRBJ1-2	TGTGCCAGCAGCTTACTCGGGACAGGTAGTGGCTACACCTTC	CASSLLGTGSGYTF
.	TRBV6-6	few	TRBJ1-1	TGTGCCAGCAGTACCGCAGGGATACCCGAAGCTTTCTTT	CASSTAGIPEAFF
TRBD1	TRBV6-5	.	TRBJ2-3	TGTGCCAGCAGGACAGGGCAGATCACAGATACGCAGTATTTT	CASRTGQITDTQYF
.	TRBV10-3	.	TRBJ1-6	TGTGCCATCAGCCCCTTCCAGGGTGGAGATAATTCACCCCTCCACTTT	CAISPFQGGDNSPLHF
.	TRBV20-1	.	TRBJ1-1	TGCAGTGCTAGAGGGGCAGGGGAAGCTTTCTTT	CSARGAGEAFF
.	TRBV29-1	few	TRBJ1-2	TGCAGCGTTGACCGATTTATCGGGGATGGCTACACCTTC	CSVDRFIGDGYTF
TRBD2	TRBV5-1	few	TRBJ2-2	TGCGCCAGTTCACTAGCGGGAGGGCCGGACACCGGGGAGCTGTTTTTT	CASSLAGGPDTGELFF
TRBD1	TRBV28	.	TRBJ2-3	TGTGCCAGCAGTTTACTAACAGGGGGGTCAGATACGCAGTATTTT	CASSLLTGGSDTQYF
.	TRBV7-9	.	TRBJ1-2	TGTGCCAGCAACGAGGCAGGGAACAACTATGGCTACACCTTC	CASNEAGNNYGYTF
TRBD1	TRBV5-1	.	TRBJ1-1	TGCGCCAGCAGCGGGACAGGGAGGAACACTGAAGCTTTCTTT	CASSGTGRNTEAFF
.	TRBV5-1	.	TRBJ2-7	TGCGCCAGCAGTTCGCAGACCTACGAGCAGTACTTC	CASSSQTYEQYF
.	TRBV4-1	.	TRBJ2-3	TGCGCCAGCAGCCAAGAGGAGGGTGACCGGCAGTATTTT	CASSQEEGDRQYF
TRBD1	TRBV4-3	.	TRBJ2-7	TGCGCCAGCAGCCAAGATAGGGGGACAGGGCTCCCTAGGGAGCAGTACTTC	CASSQDRGTGLPREQYF
.	TRBV7-3	.	TRBJ2-5	TGTGCCAGCATCAGAATTATCCAAGAGACCCAGTACTTC	CASIRIIQETQYF
TRBD2	TRBV7-2	.	TRBJ2-3	TGTGCCAGCAGCTGGGAAATAGCGGGAGGGTATACGCAGTATTTT	CASSWEIAGGYTQYF
.	TRBV2	.	TRBJ2-7	TGTGCCAGCAGTGGACTTAATGAGCAGTACTTC	CASSGLNEQYF
TRBD1	TRBV10-3	few	TRBJ1-2	TGTGCCATCAGTCAGGGGGCCGGCTATGGCTACACCTTC	CAISQGAGYGYTF
.	TRBV27	.	TRBJ1-2	TGTGCCAGCAGCCCTGGGCCAGCTCGCTACACCTTC	CASSPGPARYTF
.	TRBV27	few	TRBJ1-4	TGTGCCAGCAGACTAGGCGGAGAAAAACTGTTTTTT	CASRLGGEKLFF
TRBD1	TRBV29-1	.	TRBJ1-2	TGCAGCGTTGCCCGGACAGGGGGAGACTATGGCTACACCTTC	CSVARTGGDYGYTF
TRBD1	TRBV18	.	TRBJ1-4	TGTGCCAGCTCACCGGGACAGGGAGAAGAAAAACTGTTTTTT	CASSPGQGEEKLFF
.	TRBV15	.	TRBJ1-6	TGTGCCACCAGCCCGGGTTTCGCTTCACCCCTCCACTTT	CATSPGFASPLHF
TRBD1	TRBV29-1	few	TRBJ2-5	TGCAGCGTTGAAGAAGGATCACAGGGGCCTCAGGAGACCCAGTACTTC	CSVEEGSQGPQETQYF
.	TRBV18	.	TRBJ1-5	TGTGCCAGCTCACCAGAACAGGGCCGGGGGGCCCAGCATTTT	CASSPEQGRGAQHF
.	TRBV15	.	TRBJ2-1	TGTGCCACCAGCAGAGAGGAGGGCTGGACTGAGCAGTTCTTC	CATSREEGWTEQFF
.	TRBV4-2	few	TRBJ2-7	TGTGCCAGCAGCCAAGGCCTAGCTGAGTACGAGCAGTACTTC	CASSQGLAEYEQYF
.	TRBV28	.	TRBJ2-4	TGTGCCAGCAGGAGAATCTTCTTCTCGAGGGAAGGCAAAAACATTCAGTACTTC	CASRRIFFSREGKNIQYF
.	TRBV28	once	TRBJ2-1	TGTGCCAGTCGGAGGGGGGGGTCAGCTGATGAGCAGTTCTTC	CASRRGGSADEQFF
.	TRBV4-3	.	TRBJ1-2	TGCGCCAGCAGCCAAACAGGGATCGTCGCCTATGGCTACACCTTC	CASSQTGIVAYGYTF
TRBD2	TRBV4-2	few	TRBJ2-3	TGTGCCAGCAGCCAAGATACGCGGGGGGGTGGAACAGATACGCAGTATTTT	CASSQDTRGGGTDTQYF